This TCR beta chain was profiled in a study of T cell repertoires in ileal Crohn's disease. Data came from immunoSEQ multiplex PCR; TCRdb stores just in-frame clones and leaves some out. The sample has about 15,000 clones, just over 85% seen once; the top ten hold around 5.6%. A single count supports this clone. Its antigen is unknown. Whole-study results and caveats: Compared with non-smokers, active smokers at surgery showed more clonal expansions.

Sequencing was performed on ileal tissue. The sequence derives from an adult with Crohn's disease.

CDR3 region: CASSYSVATNEKLFF. In DNA, the CDR3 is TGTGCCAGCAGTTACTCAGTAGCCACTAATGAAAAACTGTTTTTT. The chain is built from TRBV6-5 and TRBJ1-4; D call uncertain. The CDR3 is made up of 15 amino acids. The germline CDR1 and CDR2 sequences are MNHEY and SVGAGI. Deletions cut 0 bases from V and 2 bases from J, with 7 bases between.